This T cell receptor beta chain comes out of a study of preoperative IRX-2 immunotherapy in early breast cancer. The method was immunoSEQ multiplex PCR; TCRdb's version includes in-frame clones alone and lacks a portion of them. Among fewer than 30,000 clones listed, around 90% were seen once. The V end lost 0 bases, the J end lost 9 bases, and 9 bases lay between the germline ends. This CDR3 spans 14 amino acids. Germline V gives CDR1 MGHRA, CDR2 YSYEKL. This sample's treatment: preoperative locoregional IRX-2 cytokine immunotherapy. Preoperative locoregional IRX-2 cytokine immunotherapy was tested in the phase Ib source study.

The TCR originated in a human donor with breast cancer. This sample was obtained from a patient treated with IRX-2 immunotherapy. The chain uses TRBV4-1 and TRBJ1-6; D uncertain. Written as DNA, the CDR3 is TGCGCCAGCAGCCAAGAGATGCGGGGTTCACCCCTCCACTTT. It encodes CASSQEMRGSPLHF.